This T cell receptor beta chain was obtained from a study of cytomegalovirus exposure and HLA in healthy donors. Across the study: The roughly 120 million unique TCR beta sequences, from 150 million to 200 million T cells, were found by an earlier analysis.

In regard to this clone: Antigen specificity is unknown.

Study-level results: TCR beta sequences numbering more than 15,000 were associated with HLA alleles at 0.05 false discovery rate in a later analysis. As a later analysis showed, several of the most significant clusters appeared to be linked to common viral pathogens.

The PCR was carried out with 60 Vbeta primers and 13 Jbeta primers. The method was immunoSEQ multiplex PCR; TCRdb's version includes in-frame clones alone and lacks a portion of them. The top ten hold around 2% of the sample, which has about 140,000 clones, 75% to 85% seen once. The length of the CDR3 is 13 residues. Germline loops: CDR1 MDHEN, CDR2 SYDVKM. V lost 7 bases and J lost 1; bases outside the gene matches: 4. The sequence derives from a female donor in good health and CMV-seropositive. The sequenced sample was PBMCs. The rearrangement links TRBV28 to TRBJ2-7; TRBD2 matches at 7 bases. CDR3 DNA: TGTGCCAGCACCCTCGGGGGGTCCTACGAGCAGTACTTC. Protein sequence: CASTLGGSYEQYF.